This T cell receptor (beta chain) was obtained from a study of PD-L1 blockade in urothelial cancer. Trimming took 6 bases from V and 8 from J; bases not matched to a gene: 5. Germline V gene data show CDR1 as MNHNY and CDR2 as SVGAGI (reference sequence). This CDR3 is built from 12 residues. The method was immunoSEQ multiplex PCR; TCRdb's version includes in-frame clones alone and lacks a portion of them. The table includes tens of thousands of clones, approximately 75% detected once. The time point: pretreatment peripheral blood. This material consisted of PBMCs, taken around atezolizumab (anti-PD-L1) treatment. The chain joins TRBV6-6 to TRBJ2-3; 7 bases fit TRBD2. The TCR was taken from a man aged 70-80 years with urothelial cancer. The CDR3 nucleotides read TGTGCCAGCAGCTCAGGGAGGGGTACGCAGTATTTT. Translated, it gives CASSSGRGTQYF.